One and the same sample provided the 27 T cell receptor beta chains below, sequenced in a study of shared clonotypes between healthy human individuals. Profiled with immunoSEQ multiplex PCR; TCRdb holds only in-frame clones, not every one. The data hold 2 million to 3 million clones, with 90% to 95% observed a single time. The sequenced material came from naive CD4+ T cells from PBMCs. The subset denotes: CD45RA+ positively selected. The receptors derive from a man in his late teens or twenties in good health. Some clones in this sample may be carry-over from other donors' samples.

V usage is TRBV6-1 and J usage is TRBJ2-5; D is undetermined. The germline V and J ends were trimmed by 2 bases and 0 bases, with 7 bases remaining between them. This CDR3 is built from 14 residues. Germline V CDR1 and CDR2: MNHNS, SASEGT. CDR3 in amino acids: CASSENWDQETQYF. CDR3 nucleotides: TGTGCCAGCAGTGAAAACTGGGACCAAGAGACCCAGTACTTC.

This chain links TRBV21-1 with TRBJ2-7; the listed D gene, TRBD2, was not tested against the DNA. TRBV21-1 is labeled a pseudogene. The length of the CDR3 is 17 residues. For the CDR3, the DNA is TGTGCCAGCAGCAAGGAAGGGTCCGGGACTGAGGAATACGAGCAGTACTTC. Its translation is CASSKEGSGTEEYEQYF.

The rearrangement uses TRBV18 and TRBJ2-7, with TRBD1 as a possible D gene (5 bases). Trimming left V 0 bases short and J 3 bases short, with 15 bases between. The CDR3 length is 16 residues. Germline CDR1 reads KGHSH; CDR2 reads LQKENI. CDR3 nucleotides: TGTGCCAGCTCACCACCGGGCAGGGAAGTAGTCTACGAGCAGTACTTC. As protein: CASSPPGREVVYEQYF.

This sequence joins TRBV18 and TRBJ2-3, with a weak D call TRBD1 (6 bases). V lost 4 bases, J lost 2 bases, and 16 bases lay in between. CDR1 is KGHSH and CDR2 is LQKENI in the germline V gene. The CDR3 extends over 16 amino acids. In DNA form, the CDR3 reads TGTGCCAGCTCACGGTTTAGTCGACAGGACACAGATACGCAGTATTTT. It yields the protein CASSRFSRQDTDTQYF.

The chain uses TRBV15 and TRBJ2-5; the match to TRBD2 covers 9 bases. The germline V gene has CDR1 LNHNV and CDR2 YYDKDF (reference sequence). V was clipped by 3 bases and J by 6 bases; unmatched bases: 14. The CDR3 length is 17 residues. The chain's CDR3 is CATSSPVAGDSKKTQYF. CDR3 in DNA: TGTGCCACCAGCAGTCCAGTAGCGGGAGACTCCAAGAAGACCCAGTACTTC. Filled out from reference TRBV15 and TRBJ2-5, the complete variable domain reads DAMVIQNPRYQVTQFGKPVTLSCSQTLNHNVMYWYQQKSSQAPKLLFHYYDKDFNNEADTPDNFQSRRPNTSFCFLDIRSPGLGDTAMYLCATSSPVAGDSKKTQYFGPGTRLLVL.

The chain uses TRBV15 and TRBJ1-1; D remains unclear. CDR3 length: 13 residues. Germline-derived CDR1 and CDR2 are LNHNV and YYDKDF (reference sequence). V lost 5 bases and J 5 bases, leaving 12 bases between the germline ends. The CDR3 DNA follows: TGTGCCACCAGCGATAACGTGGTGACTGAAGCTTTCTTT. This translates into CATSDNVVTEAFF. Filled out from reference TRBV15 and TRBJ1-1, the complete variable domain reads DAMVIQNPRYQVTQFGKPVTLSCSQTLNHNVMYWYQQKSSQAPKLLFHYYDKDFNNEADTPDNFQSRRPNTSFCFLDIRSPGLGDTAMYLCATSDNVVTEAFFGQGTRLTVV.

A note on this clone: Its ends do not fully match the called genes, so a read error is possible. V gene TRBV28 combines with J gene TRBJ2-7; no reliable D call. Germline CDR1 is MDHEN and CDR2 is SYDVKM. CDR3 length: 13 amino acids. The CDR3 loop is CATSSQRSYEQYF. The CDR3 nucleotides read TGTGCCACCAGTTCCCAGAGGTCGTACGAGCAGTACTTC.

J is TRBJ2-5 and V is TRBV28; D is perhaps TRBD2 (5 bases). CDR3 length equals 17 residues. Trimming took off 4 bases at V and 0 bases at J, with 18 bases between the two ends. Germline CDR1 MDHEN, CDR2 SYDVKM. The CDR3 loop is CASSSAVAFYYQETQYF. The CDR3 region has the DNA TGTGCCAGCAGTTCAGCGGTGGCCTTTTACTACCAAGAGACCCAGTACTTC. Based on the CDR3 plus reference TRBV28 and TRBJ2-5, the full variable domain is DVKVTQSSRYLVKRTGEKVFLECVQDMDHENMFWYRQDPGLGLRLIYFSYDVKMKEKGDIPEGYSVSREKKERFSLILESASTNQTSMYLCASSSAVAFYYQETQYFGPGTRLLVL.

V is TRBV7-9 and J is TRBJ2-5, with D perhaps matching TRBD2 (6 bases). V was shortened by 5 bases and J by 4 bases, with 20 bases between the two germline ends. From germline, CDR1 is SEHNR and CDR2 FQNEAQ (reference sequence). The CDR3 is 16 residues long. This CDR3 reads CASSPRLTSLPETQYF. The CDR3, as DNA: TGTGCCAGCAGCCCTAGATTAACTAGCCTGCCAGAGACCCAGTACTTC.

The chain employs TRBV7-3 and TRBJ2-7; 9 nucleotides match TRBD1. V lost 3 bases to trimming and J lost 7 bases; unmatched junction nucleotides: 7. The V gene's germline CDR1 is SGHTA and CDR2 FQGTGA. This CDR3 is 14 amino acids long. The CDR3: CASSLGQGLREQYF. Written as DNA, the CDR3 is TGTGCCAGCAGCTTGGGACAGGGCTTACGGGAGCAGTACTTC.

The chain carries TRBV18 and TRBJ2-7; 9 nucleotides match TRBD1. The germline gives CDR1 KGHSH, CDR2 LQKENI. Trimming removed 10 bases from V and 5 bases from J; junction bases left unmatched: 15. The CDR3 has 15 residues. CDR3 protein: CATDVGQGTVDEQYF. The CDR3 bases are TGTGCCACAGACGTCGGACAGGGGACCGTGGACGAGCAGTACTTC.

The gene calls are TRBV6-1 and TRBJ2-7; tentatively, D is TRBD2 (5 bases). Germline CDR1 MNHNS, CDR2 SASEGT. The V end lost 8 bases, the J end lost 1 base, and 15 bases lay between the germline ends. This CDR3 is built from 14 residues. Here the CDR3 reads CASVVTGLSYEQYF. The CDR3 bases are TGTGCCAGCGTTGTGACGGGGTTATCCTACGAGCAGTACTTC.

The chain couples TRBV5-1 to TRBJ2-3; no definite D call. CDR1 and CDR2 from the germline V gene are SGHRS and YFSETQ. This CDR3 is 15 amino acids long. V was cut by 2 bases and J by 6 bases, with 16 bases left in between. As DNA, the CDR3 is TGCGCCAGCAGCTTAAGGAGCCCCAGCAGGGATACGCAGTATTTT. Its protein is CASSLRSPSRDTQYF.

V is TRBV7-2 and J is TRBJ2-5, with TRBD2 matching 10 bases. The CDR3 runs to 14 residues. V lost 4 bases, J lost 3 bases, and 2 bases stayed unmatched. The germline V gene has CDR1 SGHTA and CDR2 FQGNSA. CDR3 coding DNA: TGTGCCAGCAGCTCCGGACTAGCGGAAGAGACCCAGTACTTC. Translation gives CASSSGLAEETQYF.

A single count supports this clone. The chain recombines TRBV7-9 with TRBJ2-5; D unclear. V was trimmed by 2 bases and J by 11 bases, leaving 9 bases between them. The germline V gene has CDR1 SEHNR and CDR2 FQNEAQ (reference sequence). CDR3 length equals 11 residues. The CDR3 protein is CASSLSGEQYF. In DNA form, the CDR3 reads TGTGCCAGCAGCTTATCCGGAGAGCAGTACTTC.

The CDR3 DNA sequence: TGTGCCAGCAGTCCGGATCGGACAGGGAGTTATGGCTACACCTTC. Amino acids: CASSPDRTGSYGYTF. The chain links TRBV6-5 to TRBJ1-2; 8 bases agree with TRBD1. CDR3 size: 15 residues. CDR1 is MNHEY and CDR2 is SVGAGI in the germline V gene. V lost 5 bases, J lost 5 bases, and 10 bases stayed unmatched.

Concerning this clone: This sample also contains other DNA sequences that code for the same CDR3. The rearrangement links TRBV7-2 to TRBJ1-5; no reliable D call. This CDR3 contains 12 residues. The ends were cut back, 3 bases at V and 5 bases at J, with 5 bases in the middle. The germline CDR1 and CDR2 sequences are SGHTA and FQGNSA. CDR3 DNA sequence: TGTGCCAGCAGCTTGGCGGATCAGCCCCAGCATTTT. It is translated as CASSLADQPQHF.

The chain uses TRBV10-3 and TRBJ2-1; 9 bases fit TRBD1. V was clipped by 7 bases and J by 5 bases; unmatched bases: 9. Germline V gene sequence: CDR1 ENHRY, CDR2 SYGVKD. CDR3 length equals 15 residues. The DNA of the CDR3 is TGTGCCATCACCCCCGGGACAGGGAATCACAATGAGCAGTTCTTC. This encodes CAITPGTGNHNEQFF.

This rearrangement joins TRBV19 to TRBJ1-3, with 7 positions matching TRBD1. The CDR3 totals 15 residues. The J segment lost 0 bases and the V segment lost 7 bases, leaving 6 bases of the junction unmatched. From germline, CDR1 is LNHDA and CDR2 SQIVND (reference sequence). This CDR3 is CASTPGGFSGNTIYF. In nucleotides, the CDR3 is TGTGCCAGTACGCCAGGGGGTTTCTCTGGAAACACCATATATTTT.

The chain couples TRBV5-1 to TRBJ1-1, with D possibly TRBD1 on 5 matching bases. Trimming removed 2 bases at V and 0 bases at J, with 11 bases between. This CDR3 comprises 15 residues. Germline V gene sequence: CDR1 SGHRS, CDR2 YFSETQ. The CDR3 DNA is TGCGCCAGCAGCTTTAGGGCAGGGATGAACACTGAAGCTTTCTTT. This gives the protein CASSFRAGMNTEAFF.

The rearrangement joins TRBV27 to TRBJ2-2, with D unclear. V was shortened by 8 bases and J by 1 base, with 11 bases between the two germline ends. CDR3 length: 14 residues. Per germline, CDR1 MNHEY and CDR2 SMNVEV (reference sequence). CDR3: CASFSWGNTGELFF. The CDR3 coding sequence is TGTGCCAGCTTCTCCTGGGGGAACACCGGGGAGCTGTTTTTT.

CDR3 nucleotide sequence: TGTGCCAGCAGCCAAACAGGGGTGAACACCGGGGAGCTGTTTTTT. Translating gives CASSQTGVNTGELFF. The genes are TRBV5-4 and TRBJ2-2, with 7 positions matching TRBD1. The CDR3 is made up of 15 amino acids. V gave up 4 bases and J gave up 1 base; unmatched junction bases: 4. CDR1 is SGHNT and CDR2 is YYREEE in the germline V gene (reference sequence).

This chain joins TRBV15 and TRBJ2-2, with D uncertain. V shed 4 bases and J shed 4 bases, with 1 base lying between them. The CDR3 runs to 11 residues. Germline CDR1 reads LNHNV; CDR2 reads YYDKDF (reference sequence). Here the CDR3 reads CATSITGELFF. In DNA, the CDR3 is TGTGCCACCAGCATCACCGGGGAGCTGTTTTTT.

The chain employs TRBV7-2 and TRBJ1-2; D gene ambiguous. V lost 0 bases, J lost 11 bases, and 10 bases lay in between. This CDR3 comprises 12 residues. CDR1 is SGHTA and CDR2 is FQGNSA in the germline V gene. The CDR3 DNA reads TGTGCCAGCAGCTTAGCTGTGGGAAGATACACCTTC. It codes for CASSLAVGRYTF.

The J gene is TRBJ2-1, the V gene TRBV7-9, with no clear D. This CDR3 contains 14 residues. The ends were cut back, 6 bases at V and 3 bases at J, with 12 bases in the middle. CDR1 SEHNR and CDR2 FQNEAQ come from the germline V gene (reference sequence). CDR3 bases: TGTGCCAGCAGTGCGCAGCCGTACTACAATGAGCAGTTCTTC. This encodes CASSAQPYYNEQFF.

The genes are TRBV28 and TRBJ1-4; 10 bases match TRBD1. The CDR3 contains 12 residues. J was trimmed by 14 bases and V by 2 bases; bases with no gene match: 2. Germline-derived CDR1 and CDR2 are MDHEN and SYDVKM. The CDR3 loop reads CASSLKGQGLFF. CDR3 DNA sequence: TGTGCCAGCAGTTTAAAGGGACAGGGGCTGTTTTTT.

The chain combines TRBV6-1 with TRBJ2-3, with 7 bases lining up with TRBD1. The CDR3 runs 16 residues. CDR1 is MNHNS and CDR2 is SASEGT in the germline V gene. V shed 4 bases and J 4 bases; nucleotides not matched to a gene: 11. This chain's CDR3 is CASSAQRGGAPDTQYF. CDR3 bases: TGTGCCAGCAGTGCCCAGAGAGGGGGCGCCCCAGATACGCAGTATTTT.